Listed below are T cell receptor beta chains from one sample, sequenced in a study of blood T cell repertoires in COVID-19. Here immunoSEQ multiplex PCR was the method, and the copy in TCRdb shows in-frame clones only, minus some. The sample shows around 68,000 clones, roughly 80% of them seen only once. The source material was peripheral blood. The receptors stem from a man older than 75 with active COVID-19. Each CDR3 is given with its conserved first and last residue. D genes are given only for firm matches. A clone size is listed for some rows: how often the clone was seen (once, few, many), or a class if it is expanded.

j_call d_call cdr3_length clone_size v_call cdr3_aa cdr3_nt
TRBJ1-1 . 13 . TRBV2 CASSATMNTEAFF TGTGCCAGCAGTGCTACGATGAACACTGAAGCTTTCTTT
TRBJ2-7 TRBD2 17 few TRBV9 CASSVGLAGAASYEQYF TGTGCCAGCAGCGTAGGACTAGCGGGAGCGGCGTCCTACGAGCAGTACTTC
TRBJ1-2 . 14 . TRBV6-2/TRBV6-3 CASSTGTFDYGYTF TGTGCCAGCAGTACAGGGACATTTGACTATGGCTACACCTTC
TRBJ2-5 TRBD2 15 once TRBV7-2 CASSARASGGETQYF TGTGCCAGCAGCGCGAGGGCTAGCGGGGGGGAGACCCAGTACTTC
TRBJ2-7 TRBD2 16 . TRBV28 CASSPSKAGGTYEQYF TGTGCCAGCAGTCCCTCTAAGGCGGGAGGCACCTACGAGCAGTACTTC
TRBJ1-3 TRBD1 16 . TRBV3-1/TRBV3-2 CASSHPSRGTRNTIYF TGTGCCAGCAGCCACCCCTCCAGGGGGACGCGAAACACCATATATTTT
TRBJ1-2 TRBD1 14 . TRBV9 CASSAQGARFGYTF TGTGCCAGCAGCGCGCAGGGGGCGAGGTTTGGCTACACCTTC
TRBJ1-1 . 14 . TRBV7-3 CASSFGGANTEAFF TGTGCCAGCAGCTTTGGGGGCGCGAACACTGAAGCTTTCTTT
TRBJ2-3 TRBD1 15 . TRBV5-8 CASSLGDRATDTQYF TGTGCCAGCAGCTTGGGGGACAGGGCCACAGATACGCAGTATTTT
TRBJ2-3 TRBD2 18 once TRBV7-8 CASSPKPNQRGTADTQYF TGTGCCAGCAGCCCCAAACCAAATCAGCGGGGTACAGCAGATACGCAGTATTTT
TRBJ2-1 . 15 . TRBV19 CASSNKGGSYNEQFF TGTGCCAGTAGTAATAAAGGGGGCTCCTACAATGAGCAGTTCTTC
TRBJ1-5 TRBD1 15 few TRBV7-8 CASSSDRGRQQPQHF TGTGCCAGCAGCTCGGACAGGGGGCGGCAACAGCCCCAGCATTTT
TRBJ1-3 . 15 . TRBV5-6 CASSSPGGSGNTIYF TGTGCCAGCAGCTCCCCGGGGGGCTCTGGAAACACCATATATTTT
TRBJ1-1 TRBD1 16 . TRBV19 CASSLVPGQGNTEAFF TGTGCCAGTAGTCTTGTCCCGGGACAGGGGAACACTGAAGCTTTCTTT
TRBJ1-2 . 14 . TRBV6-4 CASSLDSNNYGYTF TGTGCCAGCAGTCTCGACAGTAATAACTATGGCTACACCTTC
TRBJ1-5 . 16 few TRBV28 CASRTTYKRGNQPQHF TGTGCCAGCAGAACCACATATAAGAGGGGGAATCAGCCCCAGCATTTT
TRBJ1-6 TRBD1 13 . TRBV28 CASSLDRASPLHF TGTGCCAGCAGTCTTGACAGGGCCTCACCCCTCCACTTT
TRBJ1-6 . 15 . TRBV7-9 CASSLGDSYNSPLHF TGTGCCAGCAGCTTGGGAGACTCCTATAATTCACCCCTCCACTTT
TRBJ1-3 . 17 . TRBV9 CASSVLSRGGTGNTIYF TGTGCCAGCAGCGTACTGAGTAGGGGGGGAACTGGAAACACCATATATTTT
TRBJ2-4 . 14 . TRBV7-2 CASSIGASKNIQYF TGTGCCAGCAGCATAGGAGCAAGTAAAAACATTCAGTACTTC
TRBJ1-6 . 13 . TRBV25-1 CASSESHGGPLHF TGTGCCAGCAGTGAATCTCACGGGGGACCCCTCCACTTT
TRBJ2-3 TRBD2 15 . TRBV19 CASSRTSGEIDTQYF TGTGCCAGTAGCCGGACTAGCGGGGAGATAGATACGCAGTATTTT
TRBJ2-7 TRBD1 13 few TRBV12-5 CASGPGQGGEQYF TGTGCTAGTGGACCGGGACAGGGCGGCGAGCAGTACTTC
TRBJ2-1 TRBD2 18 . TRBV18 CASSPPQRTGLAYNEQFF TGTGCCAGCTCACCACCTCAGCGAACGGGACTAGCCTACAATGAGCAGTTCTTC
TRBJ1-1 . 16 . TRBV7-2 CASSLRFIKAGTEAFF TGTGCCAGCAGCTTAAGGTTCATCAAAGCGGGGACTGAAGCTTTCTTT
TRBJ2-7 . 14 . TRBV6-4 CASSRDTYSCEQYF TGTGCCAGCAGCCGGGACACCTACTCTTGCGAGCAGTACTTC
TRBJ2-1 TRBD2 19 . TRBV28 CASSSGTLTSGRDYNEQFF TGTGCCAGCAGTAGCGGGACCTTGACTAGCGGACGAGACTACAATGAGCAGTTCTTC
TRBJ2-3 TRBD2 14 . TRBV9 CASSVGGGADTQYF TGTGCCAGCAGCGTTGGCGGGGGAGCAGATACGCAGTATTTT
TRBJ2-3 TRBD2 15 . TRBV5-4 CASSSGLAGGDTQYF TGTGCCAGCAGCTCCGGACTAGCGGGAGGGGATACGCAGTATTTT
TRBJ1-4 TRBD1 14 . TRBV5-1 CASRGDRSNEKLFF TGCGCCAGCAGGGGGGACAGGTCGAATGAAAAACTGTTTTTT
TRBJ2-7 TRBD1 15 . TRBV7-8 CASSLTGTGVYEQYF TGTGCCAGCAGCCTAACCGGGACAGGGGTTTACGAGCAGTACTTC
TRBJ2-1 . 15 . TRBV7-2 CASSSQLGPNNEQFF TGTGCCAGCAGCTCCCAACTAGGCCCGAACAATGAGCAGTTCTTC
TRBJ2-1 . 18 . TRBV7-2 CASSLVPGIPSSYNEQFF TGTGCCAGCAGCTTAGTCCCAGGGATTCCCAGCTCCTACAATGAGCAGTTCTTC
TRBJ2-1 TRBD2 15 . TRBV15 CATSATSGAYNEQFF TGTGCCACCAGCGCAACTAGCGGGGCCTACAATGAGCAGTTCTTC
TRBJ1-4 . 12 few TRBV19 CASGVTNEKLFF TGTGCCAGCGGGGTAACTAATGAAAAACTGTTTTTT
TRBJ2-5 . 13 . TRBV11-1 CASAIAKQETQYF TGTGCCAGCGCGATAGCGAAACAAGAGACCCAGTACTTC